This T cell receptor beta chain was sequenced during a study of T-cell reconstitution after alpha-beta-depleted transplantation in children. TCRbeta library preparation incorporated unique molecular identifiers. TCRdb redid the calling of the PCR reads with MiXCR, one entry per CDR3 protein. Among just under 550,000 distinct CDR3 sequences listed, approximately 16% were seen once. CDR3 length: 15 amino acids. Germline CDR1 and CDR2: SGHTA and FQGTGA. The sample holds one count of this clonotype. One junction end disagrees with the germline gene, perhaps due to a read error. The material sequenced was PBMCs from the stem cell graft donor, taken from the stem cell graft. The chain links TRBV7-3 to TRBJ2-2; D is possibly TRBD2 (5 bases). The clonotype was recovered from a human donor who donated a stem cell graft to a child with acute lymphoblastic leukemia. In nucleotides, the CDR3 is TGTGCCAGCAGTCTAAGCCGGAGTGTCACCGGGGAGCTGTTTTTC. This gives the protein CASSLSRSVTGELFF.